One sample yielded the 24 T cell receptor beta chains listed below, sequenced in a study of blood T cell repertoires in COVID-19. Profiling relied on immunoSEQ multiplex PCR, and the TCRdb table lists in-frame clones only, not all of them. The sample has 80,000 or so clones, over 85% seen once. Input material: peripheral blood. Receptor source: a man aged 50 to 59 with acute or convalescent COVID-19.

The genes are TRBV30 and TRBJ2-3; tentatively, D is TRBD2 (5 bases). The CDR3 consists of 14 residues. V lost 0 bases to trimming and J lost 4 bases, with 11 bases between them. Germline lookup yields CDR1 GTSNPN and CDR2 SVGIG (reference sequence). The CDR3 region is CAWSVLGLADTQYF. The CDR3 bases are TGTGCCTGGAGTGTACTAGGTCTAGCAGATACGCAGTATTTT.

V and J are TRBV27 and TRBJ2-5, with TRBD2 matching 7 bases. CDR1 MNHEY and CDR2 SMNVEV come from the germline V gene (reference sequence). V gave up 4 bases and J gave up 3 bases; unmatched junction bases: 8. The CDR3 is made up of 15 amino acids. CDR3 residues: CASSWGGREEETQYF. The CDR3 bases are TGTGCCAGCAGTTGGGGCGGGAGAGAGGAAGAGACCCAGTACTTC.

In DNA form, the CDR3 reads TGTGCCAGCAGCGCCCTGGGGGGGGGTCATGGCTACACCTTC. It yields the protein CASSALGGGHGYTF. The chain carries TRBV9 and TRBJ1-2, with D possibly matching TRBD1 (5 bases). V lost 3 bases and J lost 6, with 15 bases in between. Germline CDR1 SGDLS, CDR2 YYNGEE. The CDR3 runs 14 residues. The full variable domain, in which reference TRBV9 and TRBJ1-2 provide the parts outside the CDR3, is DSGVTQTPKHLITATGQRVTLRCSPRSGDLSVYWYQQSLDQGLQFLIQYYNGEERAKGNILERFSAQQFPDLHSELNLSSLELGDSALYFCASSALGGGHGYTFGSGTRLTVV.

V gene TRBV6-5 combines with J gene TRBJ2-3, with D perhaps TRBD1 (6 bases). V lost 6 bases and J 3 bases, leaving 13 bases between the germline ends. The CDR3 contains 14 residues. CDR1 MNHEY and CDR2 SVGAGI come from the germline V gene. DNA for the CDR3: TGTGCCAGCAGAGATATCAGGGGAACAGATACGCAGTATTTT. Translating it yields CASRDIRGTDTQYF.

V and J are TRBV13 and TRBJ2-7, with 9 bases fitting TRBD2. V shed 5 bases, J shed 3 bases, and the junction held 5 bases outside the gene matches. Germline V gene data show CDR1 as PRHDT and CDR2 as FYEKMQ (reference sequence). The CDR3 is 14 residues long. This chain's CDR3 is CASSRGSGSYEQYF. CDR3 DNA: TGTGCCAGCAGCCGGGGTAGCGGGAGCTACGAGCAGTACTTC.

The chain is built from TRBV9 and TRBJ2-3; TRBD2 aligns across 10 bases. Per germline, CDR1 SGDLS and CDR2 YYNGEE. This CDR3 spans 15 amino acids. The J segment lost 5 bases and the V segment lost 0 bases, leaving 3 bases of the junction unmatched. The CDR3 here is CASSVVPSGGDTQYF. The DNA of the CDR3 is TGTGCCAGCAGCGTAGTCCCTAGCGGGGGAGATACGCAGTATTTT. The whole variable domain, filled in from reference TRBV9 and TRBJ2-3, reads DSGVTQTPKHLITATGQRVTLRCSPRSGDLSVYWYQQSLDQGLQFLIQYYNGEERAKGNILERFSAQQFPDLHSELNLSSLELGDSALYFCASSVVPSGGDTQYFGPGTRLTVL.

The chain recombines TRBV19 with TRBJ1-6, with D uncertain. In germline, CDR1 is LNHDA, CDR2 SQIVND (reference sequence). Trimming removed 1 base from V and 14 bases from J, with 9 bases in between. The CDR3 covers 12 residues. CDR3 DNA sequence: TGTGCCAGTAGTATAGTATCGGGAGCCCTCCACTTT. Its protein product is CASSIVSGALHF.

This clone showed up just once. The genes are TRBV3-1 (or the pseudogene TRBV3-2) and TRBJ2-3; 10 bases line up with TRBD2. V was clipped by 1 base and J by 5 bases; unmatched bases: 15. The CDR3 length is 19 residues. Germline loops: CDR1 LGHDT, CDR2 YNNKEL (reference sequence). This CDR3 reads CASSQVQGENLAGVDTQYF. The CDR3 DNA follows: TGTGCCAGCAGCCAAGTCCAGGGGGAGAATCTAGCGGGAGTAGATACGCAGTATTTT.

The rearrangement joins TRBV4-1 to TRBJ2-7, with TRBD2 as a possible D gene (5 bases). V lost 1 base and J lost 2, with 6 bases in between. Germline V CDR1 and CDR2: MGHRA, YSYEKL. The CDR3 is 13 amino acids. The CDR3 protein is CASSQVEAYEQYF. CDR3 in DNA: TGCGCCAGCAGCCAAGTGGAGGCCTACGAGCAGTACTTC.

The chain employs TRBV7-6 and TRBJ1-2; D is perhaps TRBD1 (5 bases). The V and J ends lost 5 bases and 6 bases respectively, with 16 bases between them. This CDR3 has 14 residues. CDR1 and CDR2 from the germline V gene are SGHVS and FNYEAQ. CDR3 bases: TGTGCCAGCAGCCCCTCTCTCGGGGGGGATGGCTACACCTTC. Amino acids: CASSPSLGGDGYTF.

The chain uses TRBV5-8 and TRBJ1-5; 10 nucleotides match TRBD1. The CDR3 runs to 16 residues. Germline CDR1 is SGHTS and CDR2 is YDEGEE. Unmatched junction bases numbered 8, after V lost 2 bases and J lost 6 bases. The CDR3 nucleotides are TGTGCCAGCAGCTTCGGGACAGGGGTTTGGGGTCAGCCCCAGCATTTT. Amino acid sequence: CASSFGTGVWGQPQHF.

Only a few counts were recorded for this clone. The chain uses TRBV11-2 and TRBJ2-1; a weak D match, TRBD1 (6 bases). This CDR3 comprises 19 residues. The germline V and J ends were trimmed by 2 bases and 2 bases, with 22 bases remaining between them. Germline CDR1 reads SGHAT; CDR2 reads FQNNGV. CDR3 nucleotide sequence: TGTGCCAGCAGCTTATTCCTACCCCGGGACAACAAACCCTACAATGAGCAGTTCTTC. It translates to CASSLFLPRDNKPYNEQFF.

The chain carries TRBV9 and TRBJ1-2, with a weak D call TRBD1 (5 bases). V lost 1 base to trimming and J lost 1 base, with 11 bases between them. CDR1 SGDLS and CDR2 YYNGEE come from the germline V gene. The CDR3 extends over 15 amino acids. The CDR3 here is CASSVSGRDNYGYTF. DNA for the CDR3: TGTGCCAGCAGCGTATCGGGCAGGGATAACTATGGCTACACCTTC.

The chain recombines TRBV5-5 with TRBJ2-2; 7 nucleotides agree with TRBD1. Germline-derived CDR1 and CDR2 are SGHKS and YYEKEE (reference sequence). Trimming at V came to 6 bases and at J to 0 bases, leaving 2 bases not matched to a gene. The length of the CDR3 is 14 residues. This CDR3 reads CASNRGSNTGELFF. CDR3 nucleotides: TGTGCCAGCAACAGGGGCTCGAACACCGGGGAGCTGTTTTTT.

The V gene is TRBV5-6, the J gene TRBJ2-1; 8 bases agree with TRBD1. The CDR3 is 17 amino acids. Germline CDR1 SGHDT, CDR2 YYEEEE. The V and J ends lost 5 bases and 4 bases, in that order; junction bases with no gene match: 14. The CDR3 DNA follows: TGTGCCAGCAGTGAAAGGAATCTTGGACAGGGTTACAATGAGCAGTTCTTC. Protein: CASSERNLGQGYNEQFF.

This sequence joins TRBV5-4 and TRBJ2-1; TRBD1 aligns across 7 bases. V lost 0 bases and J lost 6; bases outside the gene matches: 3. The CDR3 is made up of 14 amino acids. CDR1 and CDR2 (germline): SGHNT, YYREEE (reference sequence). The CDR3 DNA reads TGTGCCAGCAGCTTGGTACAGGGGTCCAATGAGCAGTTCTTC. Translation: CASSLVQGSNEQFF. The full variable domain, in which reference TRBV5-4 and TRBJ2-1 provide the parts outside the CDR3, is ETGVTQSPTHLIKTRGQQVTLRCSSQSGHNTVSWYQQALGQGPQFIFQYYREEENGRGNFPPRFSGLQFPNYSSELNVNALELDDSALYLCASSLVQGSNEQFFGPGTRLTVL.

The chain is built from TRBV5-6 and TRBJ2-3; D unresolved. The CDR3 covers 11 residues. CDR1 and CDR2 (germline): SGHDT, YYEEEE. V lost 6 bases to trimming and J lost 4 bases, with 6 bases between them. The CDR3: CASNGPDTQYF. The CDR3 nucleotides are TGTGCCAGCAATGGGCCAGATACGCAGTATTTT.

The rearrangement joins TRBV3-1 (or the pseudogene TRBV3-2) to TRBJ1-1; no reliable D call. The germline V gene encodes CDR1 LGHDT and CDR2 YNNKEL (reference sequence). Trimming removed 0 bases at V and 7 bases at J, with 12 bases between. This CDR3 has 14 amino acids. This CDR3 is CASSQEGRVSEAFF. DNA of the CDR3: TGTGCCAGCAGCCAAGAGGGCCGCGTAAGTGAAGCTTTCTTT.

V is TRBV7-3 and J is TRBJ2-7; D might be TRBD2 (6 bases). V was cut by 1 base and J by 2 bases, with 30 bases left in between. The CDR3 has 21 residues. Looked up from germline, CDR1 is SGHTA and CDR2 is FQGTGA. DNA for the CDR3: TGTGCCAGCAGCTTAATTTGGAGGGTGCTAGTTCCACACTTCAGGGCCTACGAGCAGTACTTC. This translates into CASSLIWRVLVPHFRAYEQYF.

The chain is built from TRBV24-1 and TRBJ2-3; D is possibly TRBD2 (6 bases). V shed 7 bases and J shed 13 bases, with 14 bases lying between them. The CDR3 is 11 amino acids. Germline CDR1 reads KGHDR; CDR2 reads SFDVKD. The CDR3 spells CATRVLGRKYF. CDR3 bases: TGTGCCACCAGAGTCCTAGGGAGGAAGTATTTT.

The chain couples TRBV19 to TRBJ2-3; TRBD2 matches at 8 bases. CDR3 size: 15 residues. After removal of 6 bases from V and 2 bases from J, the junction contained 7 bases not matched to a gene. CDR1 and CDR2 (germline): LNHDA, SQIVND (reference sequence). The CDR3 DNA is TGTGCCAGTAGATTCCGCGGGGGGACCACAGATACGCAGTATTTT. It encodes CASRFRGGTTDTQYF. The full variable domain, in which reference TRBV19 and TRBJ2-3 provide the parts outside the CDR3, is DGGITQSPKYLFRKEGQNVTLSCEQNLNHDAMYWYRQDPGQGLRLIYYSQIVNDFQKGDIAEGYSVSREKKESFPLTVTSAQKNPTAFYLCASRFRGGTTDTQYFGPGTRLTVL.

DNA of the CDR3: TGTGCCAGCAGTGGGGGCTGGACCGGGGAGCTGTTTTTT. It is translated as CASSGGWTGELFF. This sequence joins TRBV2 and TRBJ2-2, with a possible D match to TRBD1 (5 bases). The CDR3 is made up of 13 amino acids. V was trimmed by 4 bases and J by 5 bases, leaving 8 bases between them. In germline, CDR1 is SNHLY, CDR2 FYNNEI.

This chain joins TRBV9 and TRBJ2-2, with 14 nucleotides matching TRBD2. The CDR3 runs 19 residues. From germline, CDR1 is SGDLS and CDR2 YYNGEE. V shed 3 bases and J 4 bases; nucleotides not matched to a gene: 11. The CDR3: CASSESGLAGEGGTGELFF. The CDR3 DNA follows: TGTGCCAGCAGCGAATCGGGACTAGCGGGAGAGGGGGGCACCGGGGAGCTGTTTTTT.

The chain uses TRBV20-1 and TRBJ1-2; no firm D call. Trimming removed 3 bases from V and 5 bases from J, with 16 bases in between. This CDR3 contains 14 residues. Per germline, CDR1 DFQATT and CDR2 SNEGSKA (reference sequence). CDR3 in amino acids: CSASDTPLNYGYTF. CDR3 nucleotide sequence: TGCAGTGCTAGTGACACACCCTTAAATTATGGCTACACCTTC.